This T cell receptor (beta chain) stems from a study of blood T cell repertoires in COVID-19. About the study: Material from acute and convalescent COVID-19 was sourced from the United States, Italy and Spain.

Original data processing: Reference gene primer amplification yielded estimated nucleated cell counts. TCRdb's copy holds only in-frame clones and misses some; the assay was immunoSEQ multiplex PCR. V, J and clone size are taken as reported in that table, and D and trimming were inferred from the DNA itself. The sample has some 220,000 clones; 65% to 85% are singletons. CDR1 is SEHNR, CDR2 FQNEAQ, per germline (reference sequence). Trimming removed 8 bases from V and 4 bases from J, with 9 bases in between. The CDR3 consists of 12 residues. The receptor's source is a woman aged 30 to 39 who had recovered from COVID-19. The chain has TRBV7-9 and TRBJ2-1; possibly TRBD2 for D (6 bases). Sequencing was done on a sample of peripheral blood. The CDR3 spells CASLAVYNEQFF. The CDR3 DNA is TGTGCCAGCTTAGCGGTTTACAATGAGCAGTTCTTC.